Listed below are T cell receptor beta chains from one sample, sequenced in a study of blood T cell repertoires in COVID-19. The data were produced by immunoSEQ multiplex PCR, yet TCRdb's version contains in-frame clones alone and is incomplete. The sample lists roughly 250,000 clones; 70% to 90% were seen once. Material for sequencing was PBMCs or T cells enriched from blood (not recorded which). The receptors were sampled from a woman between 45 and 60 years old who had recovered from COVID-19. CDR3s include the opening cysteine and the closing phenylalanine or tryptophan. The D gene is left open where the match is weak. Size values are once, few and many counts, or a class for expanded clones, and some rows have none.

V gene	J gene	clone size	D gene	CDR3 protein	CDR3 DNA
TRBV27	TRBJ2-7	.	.	CASSLVPPRSIITYEQYF	TGTGCCAGCAGTTTAGTTCCCCCCCGATCTATAATTACCTACGAGCAGTACTTC
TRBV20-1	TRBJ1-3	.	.	CSASPGGGNTIYF	TGCAGTGCTAGTCCAGGAGGAGGAAACACCATATATTTT
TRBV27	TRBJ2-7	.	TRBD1	CASSSGQGSVEQYF	TGTGCCAGCAGTTCGGGACAGGGCTCTGTCGAGCAGTACTTC
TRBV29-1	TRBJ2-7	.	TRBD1	CSVEGGQGVYEQYF	TGCAGCGTTGAAGGGGGACAGGGGGTCTACGAGCAGTACTTC
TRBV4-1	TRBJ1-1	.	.	CASGHMNTEAFF	TGCGCCAGCGGACACATGAACACTGAAGCTTTCTTT
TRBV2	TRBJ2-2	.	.	CASSDQQEVGELFF	TGTGCCAGCAGTGATCAGCAGGAGGTCGGGGAGCTGTTTTTT
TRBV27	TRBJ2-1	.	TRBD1	CASSPQGDEQFF	TGTGCCAGCAGTCCCCAGGGGGATGAGCAGTTCTTC
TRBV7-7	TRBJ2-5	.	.	CASSTRGHRETQYF	TGTGCTAGCAGCACCCGCGGCCATAGGGAGACCCAGTACTTC
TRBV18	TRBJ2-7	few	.	CASSPRQDHEQYF	TGTGCCAGCTCACCCCGACAGGACCACGAGCAGTACTTC
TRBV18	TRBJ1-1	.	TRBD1	CASSLWAGGTEAFF	TGTGCCAGCTCTCTCTGGGCAGGGGGGACTGAAGCTTTCTTT
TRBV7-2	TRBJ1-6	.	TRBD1	CASSLGTGAAIRALHF	TGTGCCAGCAGCTTGGGGACAGGCGCCGCGATTAGGGCCCTCCACTTT
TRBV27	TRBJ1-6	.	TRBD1	CASTDLRQGNSPLHF	TGTGCCAGCACCGATCTCCGACAGGGGAATTCACCCCTCCACTTT
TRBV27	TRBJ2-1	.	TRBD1	CASTFKGAGNEQFF	TGTGCCAGCACCTTTAAGGGGGCGGGTAATGAGCAGTTCTTC
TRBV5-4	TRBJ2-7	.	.	CASSLRLDDSYEQYF	TGTGCCAGCAGCCTCAGACTGGACGACAGCTACGAGCAGTACTTC
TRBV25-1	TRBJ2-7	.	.	CASRSGPSYEQYF	TGTGCCAGCAGGAGCGGACCCTCCTACGAGCAGTACTTC
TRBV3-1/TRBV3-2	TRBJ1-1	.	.	CASSQVPGNTEAFF	TGTGCCAGCAGCCAAGTGCCAGGGAACACTGAAGCTTTCTTT
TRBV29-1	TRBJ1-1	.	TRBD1	CSVDRTGWTEAFF	TGCAGCGTTGACCGGACAGGGTGGACTGAAGCTTTCTTT
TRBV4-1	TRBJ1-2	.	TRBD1	CASSRTYQGALDGYTF	TGCGCCAGCAGCCGCACCTATCAGGGGGCGTTGGATGGCTACACCTTC
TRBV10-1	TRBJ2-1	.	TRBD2	CASSAEVAGIYNEQFF	TGCGCCAGCAGTGCGGAGGTAGCGGGAATCTACAATGAGCAGTTCTTC
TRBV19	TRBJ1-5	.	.	CASSPNIGNQPQHF	TGTGCCAGTAGTCCCAACATCGGCAATCAGCCCCAGCATTTT
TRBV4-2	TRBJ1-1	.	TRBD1	CASSQVSSGGANTEAFF	TGTGCCAGCAGCCAAGTCTCTTCAGGGGGCGCGAACACTGAAGCTTTCTTT
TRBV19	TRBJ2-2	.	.	CASSSLLNTGELFF	TGTGCCAGTAGTTCCCTTTTGAACACCGGGGAGCTGTTTTTT
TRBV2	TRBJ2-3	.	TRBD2	CASSVGGRADTQYF	TGTGCCAGCAGTGTGGGCGGGAGGGCGGATACGCAGTATTTT
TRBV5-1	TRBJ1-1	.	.	CASSLASGHKNTEAFF	TGCGCCAGCAGCTTGGCCTCAGGCCATAAGAACACTGAAGCTTTCTTT
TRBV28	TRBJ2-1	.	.	CASSLRVSYNEQFF	TGTGCCAGCAGTTTGCGGGTCTCCTACAATGAGCAGTTCTTC
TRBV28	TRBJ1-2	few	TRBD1	CASSVTRTGGGYGYTF	TGTGCCAGCAGCGTTACCCGGACAGGGGGCGGCTATGGCTACACCTTC
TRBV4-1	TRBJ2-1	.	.	CASSQVRTGGNEQFF	TGCGCCAGCAGCCAAGTGAGGACTGGCGGCAATGAGCAGTTCTTC
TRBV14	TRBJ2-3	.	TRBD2	CASSSGTSGRGTDTQYF	TGTGCCAGCAGCTCCGGGACTAGCGGGAGAGGGACAGATACGCAGTATTTT
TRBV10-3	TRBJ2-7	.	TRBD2	CAVRTSGRALIGDEQYF	TGTGCCGTCCGGACTAGCGGGAGGGCCTTAATTGGGGACGAGCAGTACTTC
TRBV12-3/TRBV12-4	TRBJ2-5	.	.	CASRWDIQETQYF	TGTGCCAGCAGGTGGGACATTCAAGAGACCCAGTACTTC
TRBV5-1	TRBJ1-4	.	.	CASSLTGTNEKLFF	TGCGCCAGCAGCTTGACAGGGACTAATGAAAAACTGTTTTTT
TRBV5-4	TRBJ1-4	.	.	CASSLKGQGGEKLFF	TGTGCCAGCAGCTTGAAGGGACAAGGGGGTGAAAAACTGTTTTTT
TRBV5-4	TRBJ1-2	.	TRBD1	CASSSRDRNGYTF	TGTGCCAGCAGCTCCCGGGACAGGAATGGCTACACCTTC
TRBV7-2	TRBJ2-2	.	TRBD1	CASTRTGGLTGELFF	TGTGCCAGCACCAGGACAGGGGGCCTCACCGGGGAGCTGTTTTTT
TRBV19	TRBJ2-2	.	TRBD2	CASSPRTSGNGGELFF	TGTGCCAGTAGTCCTCGGACTAGCGGGAACGGCGGGGAGCTGTTTTTT
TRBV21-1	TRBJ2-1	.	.	CASSKRGGFSYNEQFF	TGTGCCAGCAGCAAGAGGGGGGGATTCTCCTACAATGAGCAGTTCTTC
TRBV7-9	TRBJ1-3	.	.	CASSPRREGRGNTIYF	TGTGCCAGCAGCCCCCGACGGGAAGGCCGTGGAAACACCATATATTTT
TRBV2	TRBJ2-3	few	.	CASSGGGGTQYF	TGTGCCAGCAGTGGAGGGGGTGGTACGCAGTATTTT
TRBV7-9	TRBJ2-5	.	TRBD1	CASSSGGATQYF	TGTGCCAGCAGCTCAGGGGGCGCGACCCAGTACTTC
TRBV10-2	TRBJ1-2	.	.	CASRGPLQEFYGYTF	TGCGCCAGCAGAGGCCCGTTACAGGAATTTTATGGCTACACCTTC
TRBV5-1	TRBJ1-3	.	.	CASSLFPTTGENTIYF	TGCGCCAGCAGCTTGTTCCCTACGACAGGAGAAAACACCATATATTTT
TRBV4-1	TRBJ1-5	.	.	CASSQDREQDSNQPQHF	TGCGCCAGCAGCCAAGATCGGGAACAAGATAGCAATCAGCCCCAGCATTTT
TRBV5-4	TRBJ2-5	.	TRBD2	CASNEGLAGDETQYF	TGTGCCAGCAATGAAGGGCTAGCGGGAGACGAGACCCAGTACTTC
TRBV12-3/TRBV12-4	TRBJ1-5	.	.	CASSIRGGQPQHF	TGTGCCAGCAGTATAAGGGGTGGACAGCCCCAGCATTTT
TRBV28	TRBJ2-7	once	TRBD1	CASSLGPTGIYEQYF	TGTGCCAGCAGTTTGGGACCGACAGGGATCTACGAGCAGTACTTC
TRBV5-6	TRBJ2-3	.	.	CASSLLRGGLNRDTQYF	TGTGCCAGCAGCTTGCTTCGTGGGGGCCTAAATCGGGATACGCAGTATTTT
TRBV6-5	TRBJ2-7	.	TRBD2	CASSERETSYEQYF	TGTGCCAGCAGCGAGCGGGAGACTTCCTACGAGCAGTACTTC
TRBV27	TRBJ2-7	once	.	CASSSREGGYEQYF	TGTGCCAGCAGTTCCCGCGAGGGGGGGTACGAGCAGTACTTC
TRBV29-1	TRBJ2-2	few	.	CSVGGPENTGELFF	TGCAGCGTCGGAGGGCCAGAGAACACCGGGGAGCTGTTTTTT
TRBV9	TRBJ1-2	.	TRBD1	CASSYLATGLANYGYTF	TGTGCCAGCAGCTACTTAGCGACAGGGTTAGCTAACTATGGCTACACCTTC
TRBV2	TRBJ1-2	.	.	CASNTGTILRYTF	TGTGCCAGCAACACCGGGACAATCCTTCGCTACACCTTC
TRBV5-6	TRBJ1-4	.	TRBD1	CASSPGRRQGDEKLFF	TGTGCCAGCAGCCCGGGGAGACGGCAGGGGGATGAAAAACTGTTTTTT
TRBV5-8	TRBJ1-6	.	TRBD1	CASSLGQGQNSPLHF	TGTGCCAGCAGCTTGGGACAGGGCCAAAATTCACCCCTCCACTTT
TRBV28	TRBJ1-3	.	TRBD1	CASSTSNLNRGTGNTIYF	TGTGCCAGCAGTACCTCAAACCTTAACAGGGGCACTGGAAACACCATATATTTT
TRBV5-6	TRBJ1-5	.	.	CASSLASGNNQPQHF	TGTGCCAGCAGCTTGGCGTCAGGGAACAATCAGCCCCAGCATTTT